This T cell receptor (beta chain) came from a study of blood T cell repertoires in COVID-19. Across the study: Collection of acute and convalescent COVID-19 samples took place in the United States, Italy and Spain. T cells, B-cell-depleted T cells, or PBMCs provided the cDNA or gDNA that served as material.

CDR3 length equals 14 residues. Looked up from germline, CDR1 is MNHEY and CDR2 is SVGAGI. The J segment lost 2 bases and the V segment lost 3 bases, leaving 4 bases of the junction unmatched. Allocation to cohorts depended on clinical history reported by the participants. Source study methods: Amplification of reference gene primers provided the estimated nucleated cell counts. Profiling relied on immunoSEQ multiplex PCR, and the TCRdb table lists in-frame clones only, not all of them. V and J calls and clone size are those listed in that table; D and trimming were worked out from the DNA. The data contain around 160,000 clones, around 82% of them singletons.

Sequencing was done on a sample of PBMCs or T cells enriched from blood (not recorded which). The V gene is TRBV6-5, the J gene TRBJ2-7; 7 bases agree with TRBD1. The clonotype originates from a middle-aged man who had recovered from COVID-19. CDR3 region: CASSYSGQTYEQYF. In nucleotides, the CDR3 is TGTGCCAGCAGTTATTCGGGACAGACCTACGAGCAGTACTTC.